Shown below are 5 T cell receptor beta chains from a single sample sequenced in a study of cytomegalovirus exposure and HLA in healthy donors. The PCR had 60 Vbeta and 13 Jbeta primers. Libraries were prepared by immunoSEQ multiplex PCR; TCRdb keeps only in-frame clonotypes and omits some of them. Of about 150,000 clones in the sample, 55% to 70% were seen once. Sequenced: PBMCs. These receptors were taken from a woman under 40 in good health and CMV-seropositive.

This clone was found a few times. This sequence joins TRBV7-9 and TRBJ1-5; 9 positions match TRBD1. The length of the CDR3 is 14 residues. The V segment lost 4 bases and the J segment 13 bases; nucleotides outside the gene matches: 11. Germline loops: CDR1 SEHNR, CDR2 FQNEAQ (reference sequence). This CDR3 is CASSSMTGGAQQHF. CDR3 sequence (DNA): TGTGCCAGCAGCTCCATGACAGGGGGTGCCCAACAGCATTTT.

The chain links TRBV28 to TRBJ2-7; 12 bases align to TRBD1. The V gene's germline CDR1 is MDHEN and CDR2 SYDVKM. The CDR3 has 15 amino acids. V dropped 5 bases and J dropped 7; count of bases not matched to a gene: 9. Here the CDR3 DNA reads TGTGCCAGCAGTACTCTGGGACAGGGGGCGGGGGAGCAGTACTTC. Translating gives CASSTLGQGAGEQYF.

V and J are TRBV10-2 and TRBJ1-2, with D possibly matching TRBD1 (6 bases). Trimming stripped 6 bases from V and 2 bases from J, with 10 bases between. CDR3 length: 13 amino acids. Germline V lookup: CDR1 WSHSY, CDR2 SAAADI. CDR3 DNA: TGCGCCAGCAGGCCCGACAGGAACTATGGCTACACCTTC. This translates into CASRPDRNYGYTF.

The chain is built from TRBV11-1 and TRBJ2-2; D possibly corresponds to TRBD2 (6 bases). This CDR3 has 17 residues. The V end lost 8 bases, the J end lost 3 bases, and 22 bases lay between the germline ends. Germline V gene lookup returns CDR1 SGHAT and CDR2 FQDESV (reference sequence). The CDR3 reads CASSRGKSLDYTGELFF. The CDR3 region has the DNA TGTGCCAGCTCTCGGGGGAAGAGTTTGGACTACACCGGGGAGCTGTTTTTT.

The rearrangement links TRBV2 to TRBJ1-5; possibly TRBD1 for D (5 bases). V shed 7 bases and J shed 7 bases, with 14 bases lying between them. This CDR3 region has 13 residues. Germline lookup yields CDR1 SNHLY and CDR2 FYNNEI. The DNA for the CDR3 is TGTGCCAGCACCAAAAGGGGTCGCCAGCCCCAGCATTTT. This encodes CASTKRGRQPQHF.